The 7 T cell receptor beta chains reported below all come from one sample, sequenced in a study of cytomegalovirus exposure and HLA in healthy donors. The PCR used 60 Vbeta and 13 Jbeta primers. Profiling relied on immunoSEQ multiplex PCR, and the TCRdb table lists in-frame clones only, not all of them. The data hold about 180,000 clones, with approximately 80% observed a single time. The specimen sequenced was PBMCs. The source of these receptors is a girl aged 10 to 17 in good health and CMV-seropositive.

This chain uses TRBV13 with TRBJ2-5, with TRBD1 matching over 8 bases. CDR1 and CDR2 (germline): PRHDT, FYEKMQ (reference sequence). The length of the CDR3 is 14 residues. J gave up 7 bases and V 5 bases, and 9 bases lay outside the gene matches. The CDR3 bases are TGTGCCAGCAGCCCAAGACAGGGGCGGGGGACCCAGTACTTC. This gives the protein CASSPRQGRGTQYF.

V and J are TRBV10-3 and TRBJ1-4, with D unresolved. This CDR3 spans 16 amino acids. Trimming shortened V by 5 bases and J by 5 bases, and 18 bases separated the two germline ends. Germline assignment: CDR1 ENHRY and CDR2 SYGVKD. The chain's CDR3 is CAISQRGTTSNEKLFF. CDR3 nucleotides: TGTGCCATCAGTCAACGGGGAACGACCTCGAATGAAAAACTGTTTTTT.

This chain links TRBV4-2 with TRBJ1-2; no clear D. This CDR3 has 14 residues. Germline CDR1 LGHNA, CDR2 YNFKEQ. Trimming removed 0 bases at V and 2 bases at J, with 7 bases between. As DNA, the CDR3 is TGTGCCAGCAGCCAAGAAAGTCAGAACTATGGCTACACCTTC. Translated, it gives CASSQESQNYGYTF.

J is TRBJ2-1 and V is TRBV18; 8 positions agree with TRBD1. The CDR3 has 18 amino acids. Trimming cost V 6 bases and J 7 bases; bases outside gene matches: 20. Germline V CDR1 and CDR2: KGHSH, LQKENI. The CDR3: CASSRTGQASAPRNEQFF. Written as DNA, the CDR3 is TGTGCCAGCTCCCGGACAGGGCAGGCTAGCGCCCCCAGGAATGAGCAGTTCTTC.

The V gene is TRBV10-2, the J gene TRBJ1-1; no firm D call. The V end lost 3 bases, the J end lost 0 bases, and 8 bases lay between the germline ends. The CDR3 is 14 amino acids. CDR1 and CDR2 from the germline V gene are WSHSY and SAAADI. The CDR3 DNA reads as TGCGCCAGCAGTGATCACTACCTGAACACTGAAGCTTTCTTT. The encoded protein is CASSDHYLNTEAFF.

The chain recombines TRBV19 with TRBJ1-2; TRBD1 is a possible D gene (5 bases). The CDR3 sequence is 15 residues long. V was trimmed by 5 bases and J by 7 bases, leaving 20 bases between them. Germline loops: CDR1 LNHDA, CDR2 SQIVND (reference sequence). The CDR3 nucleotides are TGTGCCAGTAGTTTTAGACAGTCCTCCGGTCGTGGCTACACCTTC. As protein: CASSFRQSSGRGYTF.

This clone has just a few counts. The V and J genes are TRBV7-6 and TRBJ1-4; TRBD1 agrees at 7 bases. The V gene end was trimmed by 1 base and the J gene end by 7 bases; junction bases not matched to a gene: 3. The germline CDR1 and CDR2 sequences are SGHVS and FNYEAQ. This CDR3 region has 14 residues. The CDR3 sequence is CASSLGGGGEKLFF. The CDR3 nucleotides are TGTGCCAGCAGCTTAGGAGGGGGCGGTGAAAAACTGTTTTTT.